This note documents a single TCR beta chain sequence. Antigen: not known. Its ends do not fully match the called genes, so a read error is possible. A second about 6 to 12 cycle PCR used barcoded and J-beta primers. TCRdb analysed the 5' RACE reads with MiXCR anew, one entry per CDR3 protein. The sample has about 1,000,000 distinct CDR3 sequences, around 45% seen once. The sample providers were healthy Caucasian people from Russia, aged about 6 to 100. This specimen belongs to a study of blood T cells in healthy people across ages. Study conclusions and caveats: Long-lived donors had more naive CD4+ cells and higher diversity than aged donors. Naive and antigen-experienced cells were not separated, limiting conclusive comparison. There was a strong correlation between TCR beta diversity and naive T cell percentage.

In germline, CDR1 is MDHEN, CDR2 SYDVKM. CDR3 length: 15 amino acids. The rearrangement uses TRBV28 and TRBJ2-1, with 10 bases that match TRBD1. The source of this sequence is a woman aged 55 to 70 in good health. Specimen: blood. DNA of the CDR3: TGTACCAGCAGCACCCCCGGGACAGGGGAATATGAGCAGTTCTTC. Translated, it gives CTSSTPGTGEYEQFF.